This TCR beta chain was found in a study of control samples from healthy donors and cancer patients. Sequencing was performed with immunoSEQ multiplex PCR; in TCRdb, only in-frame clones are kept and a portion is missing. Of about 51,000 clones in the sample, roughly 80% were seen once. The J segment lost 6 bases and the V segment lost 6 bases, leaving 18 bases of the junction unmatched. Per the germline V gene, CDR1 is LNHDA and CDR2 is SQIVND (reference sequence). The CDR3 is 17 residues long. Sequencing used blood. The receptor's source is a man aged 65 to 85 in good health. The chain uses TRBV19 and TRBJ2-3; 7 bases map to TRBD1. The chain's CDR3 is CASSLGTSGQALDTQYF. CDR3 nucleotide sequence: TGTGCCAGTAGCCTGGGAACTTCCGGACAGGCACTGGATACGCAGTATTTT.